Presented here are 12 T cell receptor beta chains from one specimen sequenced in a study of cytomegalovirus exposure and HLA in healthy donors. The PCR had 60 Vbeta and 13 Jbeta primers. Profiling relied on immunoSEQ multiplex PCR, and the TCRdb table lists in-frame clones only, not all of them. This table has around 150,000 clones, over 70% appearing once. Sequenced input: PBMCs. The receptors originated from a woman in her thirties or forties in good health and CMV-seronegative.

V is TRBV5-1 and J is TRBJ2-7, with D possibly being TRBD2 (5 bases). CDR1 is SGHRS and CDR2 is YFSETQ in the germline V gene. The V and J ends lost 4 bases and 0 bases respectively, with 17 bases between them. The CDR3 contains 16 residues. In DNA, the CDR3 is TGCGCCAGCAGCCCGGAGGCCGGATCCAGCTCCTACGAGCAGTACTTC. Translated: CASSPEAGSSSYEQYF.

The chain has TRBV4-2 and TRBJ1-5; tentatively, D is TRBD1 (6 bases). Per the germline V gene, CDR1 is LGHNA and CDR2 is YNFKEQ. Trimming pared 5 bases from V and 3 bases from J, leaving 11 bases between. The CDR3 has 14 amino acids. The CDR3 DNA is TGTGCCAGCAGCGTTGACAGGTTCAATCAGCCCCAGCATTTT. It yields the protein CASSVDRFNQPQHF.

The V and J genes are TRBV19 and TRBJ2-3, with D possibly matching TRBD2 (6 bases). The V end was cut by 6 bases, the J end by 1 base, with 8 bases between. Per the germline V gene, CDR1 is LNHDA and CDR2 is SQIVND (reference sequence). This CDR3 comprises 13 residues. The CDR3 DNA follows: TGTGCCAGTAGGTGGGAGGGCACAGATACGCAGTATTTT. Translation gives CASRWEGTDTQYF.

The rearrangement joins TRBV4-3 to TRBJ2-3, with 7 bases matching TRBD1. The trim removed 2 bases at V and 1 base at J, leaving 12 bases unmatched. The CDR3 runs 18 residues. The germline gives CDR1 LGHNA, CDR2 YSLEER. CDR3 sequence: CASSQPRQGPEGTDTQYF. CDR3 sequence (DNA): TGCGCCAGCAGCCAACCTCGACAGGGCCCGGAGGGCACAGATACGCAGTATTTT.

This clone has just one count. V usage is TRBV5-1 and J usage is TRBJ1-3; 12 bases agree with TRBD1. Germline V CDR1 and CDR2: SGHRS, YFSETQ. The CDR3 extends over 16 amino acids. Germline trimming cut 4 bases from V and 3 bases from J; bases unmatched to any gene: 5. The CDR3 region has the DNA TGCGCCAGCAGCCCCGGGACAGGGGGCAATGGAAACACCATATATTTT. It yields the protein CASSPGTGGNGNTIYF.

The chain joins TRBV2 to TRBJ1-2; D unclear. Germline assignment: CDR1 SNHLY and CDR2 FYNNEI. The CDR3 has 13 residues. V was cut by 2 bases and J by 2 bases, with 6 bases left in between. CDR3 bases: TGTGCCAGCAGTGAAACAGTCAACTATGGCTACACCTTC. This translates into CASSETVNYGYTF.

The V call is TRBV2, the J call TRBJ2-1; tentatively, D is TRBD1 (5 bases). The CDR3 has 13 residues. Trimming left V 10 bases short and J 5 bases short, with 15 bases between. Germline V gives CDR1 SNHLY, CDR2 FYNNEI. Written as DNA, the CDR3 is TGTGCCATCGATGGGCAGGGCAACAATGAGCAGTTCTTC. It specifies CAIDGQGNNEQFF.

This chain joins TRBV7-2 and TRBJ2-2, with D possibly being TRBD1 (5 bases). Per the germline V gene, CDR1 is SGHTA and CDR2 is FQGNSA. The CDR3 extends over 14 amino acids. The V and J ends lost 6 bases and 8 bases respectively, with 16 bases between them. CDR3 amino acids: CASSRTRTRGELFF. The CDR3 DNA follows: TGTGCCAGCAGTCGAACCCGGACAAGAGGGGAGCTGTTTTTT.

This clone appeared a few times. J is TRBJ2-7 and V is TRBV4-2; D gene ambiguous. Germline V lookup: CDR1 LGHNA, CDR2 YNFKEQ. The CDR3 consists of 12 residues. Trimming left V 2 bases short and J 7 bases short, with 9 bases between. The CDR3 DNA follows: TGTGCCAGCAGCCAATCAGCTAGTGAGCAGTACTTC. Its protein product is CASSQSASEQYF.

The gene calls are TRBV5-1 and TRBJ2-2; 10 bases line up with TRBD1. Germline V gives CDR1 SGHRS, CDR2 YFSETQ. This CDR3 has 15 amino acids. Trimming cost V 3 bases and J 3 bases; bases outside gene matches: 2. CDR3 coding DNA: TGCGCCAGCAGCTGGGACAGGGGCGACACCGGGGAGCTGTTTTTT. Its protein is CASSWDRGDTGELFF.

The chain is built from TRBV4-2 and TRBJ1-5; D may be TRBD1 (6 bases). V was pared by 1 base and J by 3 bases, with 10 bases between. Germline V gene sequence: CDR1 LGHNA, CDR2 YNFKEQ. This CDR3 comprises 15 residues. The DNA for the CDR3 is TGTGCCAGCAGCCAAGCGCAGGGGACCAATCAGCCCCAGCATTTT. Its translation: CASSQAQGTNQPQHF.

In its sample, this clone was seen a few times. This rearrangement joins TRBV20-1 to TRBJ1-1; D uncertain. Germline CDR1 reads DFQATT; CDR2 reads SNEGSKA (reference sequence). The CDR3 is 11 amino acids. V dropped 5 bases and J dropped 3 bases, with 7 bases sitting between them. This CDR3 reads CSAHGDTEAFF. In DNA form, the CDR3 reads TGCAGTGCTCACGGGGACACTGAAGCTTTCTTT.